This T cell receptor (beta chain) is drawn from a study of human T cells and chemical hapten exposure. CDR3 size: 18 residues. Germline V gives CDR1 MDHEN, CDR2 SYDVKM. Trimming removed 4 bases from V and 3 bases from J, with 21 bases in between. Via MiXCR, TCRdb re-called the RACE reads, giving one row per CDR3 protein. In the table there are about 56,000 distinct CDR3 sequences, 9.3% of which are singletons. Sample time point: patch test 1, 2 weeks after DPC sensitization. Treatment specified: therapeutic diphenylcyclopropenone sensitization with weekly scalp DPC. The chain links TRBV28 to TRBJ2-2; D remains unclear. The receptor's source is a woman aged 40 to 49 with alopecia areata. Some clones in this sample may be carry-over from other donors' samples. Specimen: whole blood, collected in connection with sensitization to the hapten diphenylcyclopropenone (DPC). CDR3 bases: TGTGCCAGCAGTTCACCCAACCCGGGCATCATTGACACCGGGGAGCTGTTTTTT. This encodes CASSSPNPGIIDTGELFF.